Sequencing of this T cell receptor (beta chain) was carried out in a study of beta chain features in type 1 diabetes. After removal of 6 bases from V and 6 bases from J, the junction contained 5 bases not matched to a gene. Germline CDR1 is MNHEY and CDR2 is SVGAGI. The CDR3 runs to 13 residues. Isolated RNA was reverse transcribed in full, so expressed TCRB transcripts were sequenced. Generated by immunoSEQ multiplex PCR, the TCRdb table keeps only in-frame clones and is missing some. The top ten clones hold approximately 0.016% of a sample with roughly 350,000 clones, approximately 11% of them seen once. This clone was found a few times.

The sample was naive CD4+ T cells from blood. This sequence originates from a young woman in good health. The rearrangement links TRBV6-5 to TRBJ2-1; 7 bases align to TRBD1. The CDR3 DNA sequence: TGTGCCAGCAGGACAGGGAAAGGCAATGAGCAGTTCTTC. Its translation is CASRTGKGNEQFF.